The rows below give T cell receptor beta chains drawn from one sample of a study of cytotoxic CD8 clonotypes in ibrutinib-treated CLL. Assay used: immunoSEQ multiplex PCR; TCRdb lists only in-frame clones, some missing. The sample has some 10,000 clones, around 85% seen once. This sample comprised PBMCs, obtained at disease progression, from a patient treated with ibrutinib. These receptors were obtained from a human donor with chronic lymphocytic leukemia. CDR3s include the opening cysteine and the closing phenylalanine or tryptophan. Fields, in order: J gene, D gene, CDR3 length, clone size, V gene, CDR3 protein, CDR3 DNA. D genes are given only for firm matches. Size values are once, few and many counts, or a class for expanded clones, and some rows have none.

j_call: TRBJ2-2; d_call: .; cdr3_length: 15; clone_size: .; v_call: TRBV5-1; cdr3_aa: CASSLVGGTGGELFF; cdr3_nt: TGCGCCAGCAGCTTGGTCGGCGGAACGGGCGGGGAGCTGTTTTTT
j_call: TRBJ2-6; d_call: .; cdr3_length: 14; clone_size: .; v_call: TRBV19; cdr3_aa: CASIDPGRANVLTF; cdr3_nt: TGTGCCAGCATAGATCCGGGGAGGGCCAACGTCCTGACTTTC
j_call: TRBJ2-2; d_call: .; cdr3_length: 13; clone_size: once; v_call: TRBV2; cdr3_aa: CASRTANTGELFF; cdr3_nt: TGTGCCAGCAGGACAGCGAACACCGGGGAGCTGTTTTTT
j_call: TRBJ2-7; d_call: TRBD2; cdr3_length: 14; clone_size: .; v_call: TRBV6-5; cdr3_aa: CASSNRLADYEQYF; cdr3_nt: TGTGCCAGCAGTAACCGACTAGCGGATTACGAGCAGTACTTC
j_call: TRBJ1-1; d_call: .; cdr3_length: 15; clone_size: .; v_call: TRBV6-5; cdr3_aa: CASSRGDVGNTEAFF; cdr3_nt: TGTGCCAGCAGTAGGGGGGATGTTGGGAACACTGAAGCTTTCTTT
j_call: TRBJ2-7; d_call: .; cdr3_length: 14; clone_size: .; v_call: TRBV5-1; cdr3_aa: CASSLPAREYEQYF; cdr3_nt: TGCGCCAGCAGCTTGCCCGCCAGGGAGTACGAGCAGTACTTC
j_call: TRBJ2-7; d_call: .; cdr3_length: 16; clone_size: .; v_call: TRBV5-1; cdr3_aa: CASSLSEFVHSYEQYF; cdr3_nt: TGCGCCAGCAGCTTGTCTGAGTTTGTACACAGCTACGAGCAGTACTTC
j_call: TRBJ2-7; d_call: TRBD1; cdr3_length: 17; clone_size: once; v_call: TRBV19; cdr3_aa: CASSAGTGGFGYYEQYF; cdr3_nt: TGTGCCAGTAGTGCCGGGACAGGGGGATTTGGCTACTACGAGCAGTACTTC
j_call: TRBJ1-1; d_call: .; cdr3_length: 13; clone_size: .; v_call: TRBV7-9; cdr3_aa: CASSIQRNTEAFF; cdr3_nt: TGTGCCAGCAGCATACAGAGGAACACTGAAGCTTTCTTT
j_call: TRBJ2-7; d_call: .; cdr3_length: 14; clone_size: .; v_call: TRBV18; cdr3_aa: CASSPPSGIHEQYF; cdr3_nt: TGTGCCAGCTCACCACCGTCGGGGATCCACGAGCAGTACTTC
j_call: TRBJ1-3; d_call: .; cdr3_length: 16; clone_size: once; v_call: TRBV23-1; cdr3_aa: CASSQLFGGGGNTIYF; cdr3_nt: TGCGCCAGCAGTCAACTGTTTGGGGGTGGAGGAAACACCATATATTTT
j_call: TRBJ1-5; d_call: TRBD1; cdr3_length: 18; clone_size: once; v_call: TRBV18; cdr3_aa: CASSPSGTGVRRNQPQHF; cdr3_nt: TGTGCCAGCTCACCGTCCGGGACAGGGGTTCGCCGCAATCAGCCCCAGCATTTT
j_call: TRBJ2-7; d_call: TRBD1; cdr3_length: 13; clone_size: .; v_call: TRBV30; cdr3_aa: CALTRQGNYEQYF; cdr3_nt: TGTGCCCTTACCCGACAGGGGAACTACGAGCAGTACTTC
j_call: TRBJ2-1; d_call: .; cdr3_length: 15; clone_size: .; v_call: TRBV5-8; cdr3_aa: CASSWFRGSYNEQFF; cdr3_nt: TGTGCCAGCAGTTGGTTCCGGGGGAGTTACAATGAGCAGTTCTTC
j_call: TRBJ2-1; d_call: .; cdr3_length: 11; clone_size: .; v_call: TRBV19; cdr3_aa: CASSRYNEQFF; cdr3_nt: TGTGCCAGTAGTAGATACAATGAGCAGTTCTTC
j_call: TRBJ2-1; d_call: .; cdr3_length: 13; clone_size: medium-sized; v_call: TRBV9; cdr3_aa: CASSVETSNEQFF; cdr3_nt: TGTGCCAGCAGCGTTGAGACTAGCAATGAGCAGTTCTTC
j_call: TRBJ2-7; d_call: .; cdr3_length: 15; clone_size: .; v_call: TRBV6-5; cdr3_aa: CASSYSLGSFGEQYF; cdr3_nt: TGTGCCAGCAGTTACTCTTTAGGTTCGTTTGGGGAGCAGTACTTC
j_call: TRBJ1-4; d_call: .; cdr3_length: 16; clone_size: once; v_call: TRBV5-1; cdr3_aa: CASSLVWGATNEKLFF; cdr3_nt: TGCGCCAGCAGCTTGGTATGGGGTGCAACTAATGAAAAACTGTTTTTT
j_call: TRBJ2-5; d_call: .; cdr3_length: 14; clone_size: .; v_call: TRBV5-1; cdr3_aa: CASSLGTDQETQYF; cdr3_nt: TGCGCCAGCAGCTTGGGCACTGATCAAGAGACCCAGTACTTC
j_call: TRBJ1-1; d_call: .; cdr3_length: 15; clone_size: .; v_call: TRBV5-1; cdr3_aa: CASSLEPGTNTEAFF; cdr3_nt: TGCGCCAGCAGCTTGGAACCGGGGACGAACACTGAAGCTTTCTTT
j_call: TRBJ2-7; d_call: .; cdr3_length: 13; clone_size: .; v_call: TRBV5-1; cdr3_aa: CASSEGSSYEQYF; cdr3_nt: TGCGCCAGCAGCGAGGGTAGCTCCTACGAGCAGTACTTC
j_call: TRBJ1-5; d_call: .; cdr3_length: 14; clone_size: .; v_call: TRBV9; cdr3_aa: CASSVMDSNQPQHF; cdr3_nt: TGTGCCAGCAGCGTTATGGATAGCAATCAGCCCCAGCATTTT
j_call: TRBJ2-2; d_call: TRBD2; cdr3_length: 16; clone_size: .; v_call: TRBV5-6; cdr3_aa: CASSLPGTSGSRELFF; cdr3_nt: TGTGCCAGCAGCCTGCCCGGGACTAGCGGGAGCAGGGAGCTGTTTTTT
j_call: TRBJ2-3; d_call: .; cdr3_length: 11; clone_size: once; v_call: TRBV30; cdr3_aa: CAWSVVDTQYF; cdr3_nt: TGTGCCTGGAGCGTCGTAGATACGCAGTATTTT
j_call: TRBJ2-7; d_call: .; cdr3_length: 16; clone_size: .; v_call: TRBV28; cdr3_aa: CASSPPGEAEGDEQYF; cdr3_nt: TGTGCCAGCAGCCCACCCGGTGAGGCGGAAGGAGACGAGCAGTACTTC
j_call: TRBJ1-1; d_call: .; cdr3_length: 16; clone_size: once; v_call: TRBV18; cdr3_aa: CASQPMAGGRGTEAFF; cdr3_nt: TGTGCCAGCCAGCCTATGGCGGGCGGAAGGGGCACTGAAGCTTTCTTT
j_call: TRBJ2-5; d_call: .; cdr3_length: 13; clone_size: .; v_call: TRBV7-2; cdr3_aa: CASSRDPAETQYF; cdr3_nt: TGTGCCAGCAGCCGCGACCCTGCAGAGACCCAGTACTTC